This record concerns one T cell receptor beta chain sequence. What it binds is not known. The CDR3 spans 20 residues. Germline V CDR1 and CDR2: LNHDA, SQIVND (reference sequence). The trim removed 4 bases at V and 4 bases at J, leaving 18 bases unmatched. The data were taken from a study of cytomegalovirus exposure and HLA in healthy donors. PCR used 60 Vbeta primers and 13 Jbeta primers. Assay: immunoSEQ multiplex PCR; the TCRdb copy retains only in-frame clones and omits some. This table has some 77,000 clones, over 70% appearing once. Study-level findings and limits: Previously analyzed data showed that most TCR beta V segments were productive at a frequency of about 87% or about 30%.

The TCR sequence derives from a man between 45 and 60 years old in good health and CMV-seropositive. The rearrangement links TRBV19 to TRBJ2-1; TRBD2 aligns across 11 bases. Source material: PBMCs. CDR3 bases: TGTGCCAGTAGTACGCCGACTAGCGGGGCCGGAATGTCGGGTTACAATGAGCAGTTCTTC. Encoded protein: CASSTPTSGAGMSGYNEQFF.